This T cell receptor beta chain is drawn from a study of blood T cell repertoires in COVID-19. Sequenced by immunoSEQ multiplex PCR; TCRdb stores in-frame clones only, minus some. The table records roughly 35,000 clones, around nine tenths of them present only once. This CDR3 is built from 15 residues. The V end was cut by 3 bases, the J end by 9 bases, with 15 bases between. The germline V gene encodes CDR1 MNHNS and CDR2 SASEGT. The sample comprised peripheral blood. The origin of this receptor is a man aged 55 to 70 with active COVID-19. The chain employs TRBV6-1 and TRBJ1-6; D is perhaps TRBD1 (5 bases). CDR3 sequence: CASSESPGNGSPLHF. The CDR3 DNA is TGTGCCAGCAGTGAGAGTCCAGGGAACGGTTCACCCCTCCACTTT.